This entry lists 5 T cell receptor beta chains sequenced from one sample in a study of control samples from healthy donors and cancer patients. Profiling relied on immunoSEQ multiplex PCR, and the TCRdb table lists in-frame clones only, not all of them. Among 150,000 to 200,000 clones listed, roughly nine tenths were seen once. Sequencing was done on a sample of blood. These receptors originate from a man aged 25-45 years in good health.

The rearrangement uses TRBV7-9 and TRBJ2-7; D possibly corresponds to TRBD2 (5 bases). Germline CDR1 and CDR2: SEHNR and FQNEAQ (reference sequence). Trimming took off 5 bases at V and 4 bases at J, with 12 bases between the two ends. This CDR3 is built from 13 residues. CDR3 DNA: TGTGCCAGCAGCCCCCCGGGAAGATACGAGCAGTACTTC. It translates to CASSPPGRYEQYF.

Here the CDR3 reads CASSPRLAVYYEQYF. Here the CDR3 DNA reads TGTGCCAGCAGCCCTAGACTAGCGGTCTACTACGAGCAGTACTTC. This chain connects TRBV14 to TRBJ2-7, with 9 bases matching TRBD2. The germline gives CDR1 SGHDN, CDR2 FVKESK. V lost 4 bases to trimming and J lost 3 bases; unmatched junction nucleotides: 7. This CDR3 comprises 15 residues.

CDR3 DNA: TGCGCCAGCAGCCTTCTGAGGGCCCTCACAGATACGCAGTATTTT. This sequence encodes CASSLLRALTDTQYF. The rearrangement joins TRBV5-1 to TRBJ2-3; TRBD2 might be the D (5 bases). Germline CDR1 and CDR2: SGHRS and YFSETQ. The CDR3 runs to 15 residues. Trimming left V 4 bases short and J 2 bases short, with 14 bases between.

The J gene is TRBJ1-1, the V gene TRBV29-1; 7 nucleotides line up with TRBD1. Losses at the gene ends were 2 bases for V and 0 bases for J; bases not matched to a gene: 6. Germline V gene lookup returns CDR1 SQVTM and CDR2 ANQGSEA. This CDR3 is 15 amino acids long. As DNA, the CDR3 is TGCAGCGTTGAATCCAGGGGGGCTCTGAACACTGAAGCTTTCTTT. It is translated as CSVESRGALNTEAFF. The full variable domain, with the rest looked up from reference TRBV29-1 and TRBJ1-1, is SAVISQKPSRDICQRGTSLTIQCQVDSQVTMMFWYRQQPGQSLTLIATANQGSEATYESGFVIDKFPISRPNLTFSTLTVSNMSPEDSSIYLCSVESRGALNTEAFFGQGTRLTVV.

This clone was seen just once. This CDR3 reads CASSLRVAGVDTQYF. CDR3 bases: TGTGCCAGCAGCTTACGGGTAGCGGGAGTTGATACGCAGTATTTT. The rearrangement links TRBV11-2 to TRBJ2-3; 9 nucleotides agree with TRBD2. The CDR3 is 15 amino acids. Trimming at V came to 2 bases and at J to 6 bases, leaving 6 bases not matched to a gene. In germline, CDR1 is SGHAT, CDR2 FQNNGV.